This TCR beta chain stems from a study of beta chain features in type 1 diabetes (dated by TCRdb to between 2017 and 2018). For the wider study: Patients and healthy donors did not differ in mean age, gender distribution, total cell number or subset yield. A total of 100 million to 110 million sorted cells were examined across all samples, and a strong correlation was observed between cell number per subset and RNA yield. The study compared TCRB repertoires of sorted circulating CD4+ T cell subsets between recently diagnosed type 1 diabetes patients and matched healthy donors. Regulatory and stem cell-like memory subsets were isolated from only 8 patients and about eight healthy donors, whereas naive and central memory subsets came from all 28 donors. Overall study results and their limits: HLA sub-analyses involved small numbers of individuals, so any influence of HLA type on TCRB rearrangement remained unresolved. In all four CD4+ subsets, TCRB CDR3 length was moderately but significantly shorter in type 1 diabetes patients. Naive, central memory and regulatory TCRB repertoires appeared to be more alike among patients than among healthy donors. Patients with type 1 diabetes made fewer insertions and deleted more nucleotides at VDJ recombination sites, implying thymic rearrangement abnormalities. Because cDNA rather than genomic DNA was sequenced, highly expressing activated cells could have been over-represented, although no difference in activation and CD3 levels was found between groups. Shorter templates might be favored by PCR, yet because patient and control samples were amplified and corrected together, any such skew would affect both groups equally.

Including cysteine and phenylalanine, the CDR3 has 14 amino acids. Only the CDR3 region is kept as DNA, spanning 42 bases read in frame from base 1. The germline V gene encodes CDR1 SGDLS and CDR2 YYNGEE. Trimming at the junction amounts to 2 bases on V and 10 bases on J, and the germline ends lie 18 bases apart. The High Capacity cDNA Reverse Transcription Kit was used to reverse transcribe all of the isolated RNA, meaning that expressed TCRB transcripts were what got sequenced. Deep immunoSEQ sequencing was applied to naive, central memory and regulatory T cell samples, giving an average of roughly 3.5 million total reads per sample. Sorted cells were lysed in RLT buffer and RNA was extracted with DNase-treated RNeasy Micro or Mini kits, depending on cell number. To prevent cross-contamination, every cell subset was processed on its own, while patient and healthy donor samples were processed together. TCRB sequences were amplified from cDNA with the immunoSEQ multiplex PCR, producing 87-bp fragments spanning the CDR3 region. Sequencing of the amplicons was performed on the Illumina HiSeq platform. The authors processed their data as follows. Synthetic template baselines were used to correct PCR bias computationally, reads within Hamming distance 2 were collapsed, and singletons that could not be merged were discarded. Reads were aligned against IMGT to assign V, D and J genes, CDR3 length and insertions or deletions at six rearrangement sites. Within each subset, clonotype counts were normalized to the number of sorted cells before true diversity and Gini coefficients were calculated with the tcR R package. Repertoire sharing was quantified using the overlap coefficient calculated on TCRB nucleotide sequences. As a proxy for the pre-selection repertoire, out-of-frame TCRB sequences from naive cells were analyzed. As stored in TCRdb, this immuneACCESS dataset retains in-frame rearrangements with V and J assigned. A fraction of the clones does not appear; measured against another copy, unresolved V genes explain less than half of the discrepancy, and the remainder lacks a known reason. V and J calls and clone size are given by that table; D and trimming were obtained from the DNA. This sample comprises 600,000 or so clones, approximately 13% of them detected only once. 0.095% to 0.15% of the sample comes from the top ten.

In this sample, this clone turned up a few times. Its binding antigen is unknown. The input lacks base qualities; no much larger clone sits a single base away. A single peripheral blood draw of around 0.11 L on average was collected from each donor into heparinised tubes. A BD FACSAria II was used to sort naive, central memory, regulatory and stem cell-like memory CD4+ T cells with a panel that included CD45RO, CCR7, CD25, CD127, CD95 and CD27. All sorted populations exceeded 98% purity. Right away, PBMCs were isolated by Lymphoprep density gradient centrifugation and were stained directly, with no culture step. To minimize batch effects, samples were stained and sorted in pairs, one healthy donor with one patient per experiment.

The chain couples TRBV9 to TRBJ1-1, with no confident D gene call. The sequenced material came from naive CD4+ T cells from blood. The cell subset or site label corresponds to: true naive CD4+ T cells. The sequence came from a man aged 30-40 years with type 1 diabetes. This receptor has the CDR3 CASSVGQTGSTAFF. The DNA sequence is as follows: TGTGCCAGCAGCGTCGGGCAAACGGGATCCACAGCTTTCTTT.